The sequence of this T cell receptor (beta chain) was determined in a study of neurological immune-mediated disorders. Study observations and caveats: The study found the most TCR clonal expansion in HTLV-1-associated myelopathy and the least in multiple sclerosis, below healthy controls. Across subjects, no CDR3 amino acid sequence appeared in expanded clones of more than one subject, a finding that suggested private repertoires in all groups.

TCRdb re-called the 5' RACE reads through MiXCR, storing one row per CDR3 protein. This sample carries fewer than 25,000 distinct CDR3 sequences, about an eighth of them seen once, and the ten largest clones take less than 15%. Germline V gene sequence: CDR1 SGHVS, CDR2 FQNEAQ. The CDR3 length is 12 residues. V was pared by 6 bases and J by 2 bases, with 8 bases between. As for this clonotype: Its antigen is not identified.

The origin of this receptor is a woman in her fifties or sixties with HTLV-1-associated myelopathy (HAM/TSP). The material sequenced was PBMCs. The V call is TRBV7-8, the J call TRBJ2-7; D tentatively fits TRBD1 or TRBD2 (6 bases each). The CDR3 DNA reads as TGTGCCAGCAGAAGGGGGGCCTACGAGCAGTACTTC. Translated: CASRRGAYEQYF.